This T cell receptor (beta chain) comes out of a study of CD8+CD57+ T cells in acquired aplastic anemia. Looking at the study overall: The DNA of sorted CD4+ and CD8+ cells averaged 3.2 ug.

CDR1 and CDR2 from the germline V gene are SGHRS and YFSETQ. This CDR3 region has 17 residues. V trimming: 0 bases; J trimming: 6 bases; junction bases outside the gene matches: 15. Patients chosen for sequencing had shown CD8+CD57+ cell expansion by flow cytometry. Blood sampling was performed on the patients, and none of them had received therapy by then. According to the study, genomic DNA was the template for TCR beta VDJ and CDR3 profiling. MiXCR, applied by TCRdb to the reads, yields one record per CDR3 protein. The sample has 250,000 to 300,000 distinct CDR3 sequences; 45% to 65% are singletons.

The receptor was isolated from a human donor with aplastic anemia. The chain recombines TRBV5-1 with TRBJ2-7, with 7 bases that match TRBD1. Specimen: sorted CD4+, CD8+, or CD8+CD57+ T cells (not recorded which) from PBMCs. CDR3 in DNA: TGCGCCAGCAGCTTGGCTCCTCAGGGGGAAGACCCCCGCGAGCAGTACTTC. This sequence encodes CASSLAPQGEDPREQYF.